This TCR beta chain was sequenced for a study of cytomegalovirus exposure and HLA in healthy donors. In the study overall: The 95 to 150 validation repertoires were produced on the same platform as the 550 to 750 repertoires of the first cohort. This was reported in a later analysis.

This CDR3 contains 17 residues. Trimming left V 1 base short and J 4 bases short, with 17 bases between. CDR1 LNHNV and CDR2 YYDKDF come from the germline V gene (reference sequence). Assay: immunoSEQ multiplex PCR; the TCRdb copy retains only in-frame clones and omits some. The sample carries around 60,000 clones, approximately 90% recorded once. The rearrangement joins TRBV15 to TRBJ1-5, with D perhaps TRBD1 (6 bases). Specimen: PBMCs. The receptor comes from a woman under 30 in good health and CMV-seronegative. The CDR3 loop reads CATSRVQGRGGNQPQHF. The CDR3 DNA sequence: TGTGCCACCAGCAGAGTACAGGGTCGAGGGGGTAATCAGCCCCAGCATTTT.